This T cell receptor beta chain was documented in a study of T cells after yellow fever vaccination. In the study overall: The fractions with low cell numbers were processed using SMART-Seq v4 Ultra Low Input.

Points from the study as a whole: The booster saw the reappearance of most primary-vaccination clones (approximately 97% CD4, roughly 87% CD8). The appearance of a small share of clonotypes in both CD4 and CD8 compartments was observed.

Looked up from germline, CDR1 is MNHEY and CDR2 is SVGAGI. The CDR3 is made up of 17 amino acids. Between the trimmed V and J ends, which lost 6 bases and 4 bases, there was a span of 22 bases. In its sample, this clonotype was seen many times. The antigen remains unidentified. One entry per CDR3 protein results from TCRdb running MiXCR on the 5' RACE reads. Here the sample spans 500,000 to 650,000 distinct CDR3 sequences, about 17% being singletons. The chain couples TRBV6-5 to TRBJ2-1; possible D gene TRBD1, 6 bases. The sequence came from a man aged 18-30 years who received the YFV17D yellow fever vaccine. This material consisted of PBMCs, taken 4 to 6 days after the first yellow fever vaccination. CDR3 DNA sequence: TGTGCCAGCAGCCGTACGCAACAGGGTGCTCTTTACAATGAGCAGTTCTTC. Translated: CASSRTQQGALYNEQFF.